This T cell receptor beta chain was identified in a study of CD8 T cells in ankylosing spondylitis. Molecular-barcoded quantitative 5'-RACE produced these TCR beta libraries. Using its own MiXCR run on the 5' RACE reads, TCRdb lists one record per CDR3 protein. Here the sample spans roughly 350,000 distinct CDR3 sequences, around 8% being singletons. This clonotype came up many times. Its antigen remains unknown. V lost 1 base and J lost 5, with 11 bases in between. CDR1 and CDR2 (germline): DFQATT, SNEGSKA (reference sequence). This CDR3 is 13 amino acids long. The study, taken as a whole, reports: CD8+ by phenotype, disease-linked clones were relatively rare in peripheral blood. Disease-associated clones were reportedly significantly overrepresented in matched ankylosing spondylitis synovial fluid. A subset of motif variants has previously been described in the synovial fluid and blood of reactive arthritis. Within ankylosing spondylitis blood, a TCR beta motif made up of eight highly homologous variants appeared to be characteristic.

The receptor's source is a male donor with ankylosing spondylitis. What was sequenced was blood, either unsorted or a sorted T cell fraction (not recorded which). This chain connects TRBV20-1 to TRBJ2-5; D is ambiguous. The CDR3 is CSARGQGRETQYF. The DNA of the CDR3 is TGCAGTGCTAGAGGGCAAGGGCGGGAGACCCAGTACTTC.